Below, 14 T cell receptor beta chains from the same sample are listed, as sequenced in a study of T cells in Graves' hyperthyroidism and ophthalmopathy. What was amplified from RNA transcripts were TCR beta CDR3 regions. The HTBI primer set drove a first-round RT-PCR of the TCR CDR3. TCRdb ran MiXCR on the multiplex PCR reads and lists one entry per CDR3 protein. The data contain 40,000 to 55,000 distinct CDR3 sequences, 49% of them singletons. Input material: peripheral blood or thyroid tissue (not recorded which). Receptors originate from a woman aged 45-65 years with Graves' hyperthyroidism.

This clonotype was counted a few times. Given a much more abundant clone one base away, this may be a read error. V is TRBV7-8 and J is TRBJ2-6; 9 positions agree with TRBD1. This CDR3 has 16 residues. With 4 bases clipped from V and 0 bases from J, the junction kept 1 base outside the gene matches. Germline values: CDR1 SGHVS, CDR2 FQNEAQ. The CDR3, as DNA: TGTGCCAGCAGCTGGGGACAGGGCTCTGGGGCCAACGTCCTGACTTTC. Residues: CASSWGQGSGANVLTF. Complete variable domain (other parts from reference TRBV7-8 and TRBJ2-6): GAGVSQSPRYKVAKRGQDVALRCDPISGHVSLFWYQQALGQGPEFLTYFQNEAQLDKSGLPSDRFFAERPEGSVSTLKIQRTQQEDSAVYLCASSWGQGSGANVLTFGAGSRLTVL.

A note on this clonotype: This likely comes from a read error, as the CDR3 has no conserved phenylalanine or tryptophan at its end. No DNA is shown, since the ends of the CDR3 on it are uncertain; the CDR3 is the one TCRdb lists. The rearrangement uses TRBV7-7 and TRBJ2-2; TRBD2, the table's D call, lacks a check against the DNA. CDR1 is SSHAT and CDR2 is FNYEAQ in the germline V gene (reference sequence). Ends included, the CDR3 has 15 residues. This chain's CDR3 is CASSPTGAGTGELLS.

The sample holds a few counts of this clonotype. The gene calls are TRBV29-1 and TRBJ2-2; no reliable D call. From germline, CDR1 is SQVTM and CDR2 ANQGSEA. This CDR3 has 11 residues. V lost 8 bases and J 4 bases, leaving 8 bases between the germline ends. DNA of the CDR3: TGCAGCCCCGTCCCCACCGGGGAGCTGTTTTTT. Protein: CSPVPTGELFF.

This chain links TRBV7-8 with TRBJ2-5; D tentatively fits TRBD1 or TRBD2 (5 bases each). This CDR3 comprises 14 residues. The V end was cut by 4 bases, the J end by 5 bases, with 14 bases between. Germline V gene data show CDR1 as SGHVS and CDR2 as FQNEAQ. As DNA, the CDR3 is TGTGCCAGCAGCTCCTCGTGGGGACGGGAGACCCAGTACTTC. Amino acids: CASSSSWGRETQYF.

V and J are TRBV20-1 and TRBJ2-2, with 11 bases fitting TRBD2. Per germline, CDR1 DFQATT and CDR2 SNEGSKA (reference sequence). The CDR3 is 15 residues long. V was pared by 7 bases and J by 4 bases, with 8 bases of the junction left unmatched. CDR3 amino acids: CSVTSGRQGTGELFF. The CDR3, as DNA: TGCAGTGTCACTAGCGGGAGACAGGGCACCGGGGAGCTGTTTTTT.

This clonotype was counted ten times or more. The V and J genes are TRBV12-3 or TRBV12-4 and TRBJ2-5; D may be TRBD1 (6 bases). Trimming stripped 1 base from V and 3 bases from J, with 9 bases between. This CDR3 comprises 14 residues. CDR3 protein: CASSLGRQEETQYF. The CDR3 nucleotides are TGTGCCAGCAGTTTAGGTAGACAGGAAGAGACCCAGTACTTC.

This chain's CDR3 is CASSLGTGGTGANVLTF. CDR3 DNA sequence: TGTGCCAGCAGCCTCGGGACAGGGGGCACTGGGGCCAACGTCCTGACTTTC. The chain employs TRBV7-9 and TRBJ2-6; 12 nucleotides match TRBD1. The CDR3 runs 17 residues. Losses at the gene ends were 5 bases for V and 2 bases for J; bases not matched to a gene: 4. The V gene's germline CDR1 is SEHNR and CDR2 FQNEAQ (reference sequence).

This clonotype occurred once. The chain has TRBV7-8 and TRBJ2-7; 13 nucleotides agree with TRBD2. The CDR3 extends over 14 amino acids. With V trimmed by 6 bases and J by 5 bases, 4 bases remained unmatched. Germline assignment: CDR1 SGHVS and CDR2 FQNEAQ. CDR3 nucleotides: TGTGCCAGCAGTATTGGACTAGCGGGAGACGAGCAGTACTTC. The encoded protein is CASSIGLAGDEQYF.

The V gene is TRBV24-1, the J gene TRBJ2-5; 9 positions match TRBD1. Trimming at V came to 2 bases and at J to 5 bases, leaving 8 bases not matched to a gene. CDR1 and CDR2 from the germline V gene are KGHDR and SFDVKD. The CDR3 loop spans 16 amino acids. As DNA, the CDR3 is TGTGCCACCAGTGATTCGGGACAGGGAAGGATTGAGACCCAGTACTTC. Translating gives CATSDSGQGRIETQYF.

As to this clonotype: No DNA is shown, since the ends of the CDR3 on it are uncertain; the CDR3 is the one TCRdb lists. V is TRBV7-6 and J is TRBJ1-2. The CDR3 region is 20 residues in length, termini included. Looked up from germline, CDR1 is SGHVS and CDR2 is FNYEAQ. This CDR3 is CASSFYICSAYRGEDYGYTF.

This clonotype was seen at least ten times. The gene calls are TRBV30 and TRBJ2-7, with 8 positions matching TRBD2. The CDR3 runs 12 residues. Looked up from germline, CDR1 is GTSNPN and CDR2 is SVGIG (reference sequence). V was pared by 1 base and J by 5 bases, with 1 base of the junction left unmatched. For the CDR3, the DNA is TGTGCCTGGAGTGGAGCGGGAGACGAGCAGTACTTC. Translated: CAWSGAGDEQYF.

In this sample, this clonotype turned up many times. The rearrangement links TRBV20-1 to TRBJ1-3; perhaps TRBD1 as D (5 bases). V dropped 0 bases and J dropped 0 bases, with 12 bases sitting between them. This CDR3 contains 16 residues. Germline V lookup: CDR1 DFQATT, CDR2 SNEGSKA (reference sequence). The CDR3 protein is CSAREGGDLSGNTIYF. DNA for the CDR3: TGCAGTGCTAGAGAGGGAGGGGACCTCTCTGGAAACACCATATATTTT.

The CDR3 DNA follows: TGTGCCTCGGACAGGGATAATTCACCCCTCCACTTT. Protein product: CASDRDNSPLHF. The V call is TRBV6-2 or TRBV6-3, the J call TRBJ1-6, with TRBD1 matching over 8 bases. The germline V gene has CDR1 MNHEY and CDR2 SVGEGT. The CDR3 totals 12 residues. V was pared by 11 bases and J by 5 bases, with 2 bases of the junction left unmatched.

There are many counts of this clonotype. The V gene is TRBV20-1, the J gene TRBJ1-2; D is unclear. V was clipped by 4 bases and J by 4 bases, with 7 bases between them. This CDR3 spans 11 amino acids. Germline V CDR1 and CDR2: DFQATT, SNEGSKA (reference sequence). The CDR3 DNA reads TGCAGTGCTAATGACGGCTATGGCTACACCTTC. Its protein is CSANDGYGYTF.